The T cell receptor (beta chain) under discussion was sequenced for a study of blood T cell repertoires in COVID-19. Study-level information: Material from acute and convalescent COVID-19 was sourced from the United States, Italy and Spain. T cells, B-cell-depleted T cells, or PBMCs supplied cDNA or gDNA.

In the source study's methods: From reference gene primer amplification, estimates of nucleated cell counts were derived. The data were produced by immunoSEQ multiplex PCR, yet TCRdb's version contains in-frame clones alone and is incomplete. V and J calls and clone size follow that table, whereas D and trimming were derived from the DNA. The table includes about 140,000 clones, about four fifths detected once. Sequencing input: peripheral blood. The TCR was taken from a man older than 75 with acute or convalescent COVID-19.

For the CDR3, the DNA is TGTGCCAGCAGCCAAACTAGCGGGGGGACGAATGAGCAGTTCTTC. It codes for CASSQTSGGTNEQFF. This sequence joins TRBV7-3 and TRBJ2-1; 12 bases line up with TRBD2. Germline loops: CDR1 SGHTA, CDR2 FQGTGA. CDR3 size: 15 residues. With 5 bases clipped from V and 7 bases from J, the junction kept 6 bases outside the gene matches.